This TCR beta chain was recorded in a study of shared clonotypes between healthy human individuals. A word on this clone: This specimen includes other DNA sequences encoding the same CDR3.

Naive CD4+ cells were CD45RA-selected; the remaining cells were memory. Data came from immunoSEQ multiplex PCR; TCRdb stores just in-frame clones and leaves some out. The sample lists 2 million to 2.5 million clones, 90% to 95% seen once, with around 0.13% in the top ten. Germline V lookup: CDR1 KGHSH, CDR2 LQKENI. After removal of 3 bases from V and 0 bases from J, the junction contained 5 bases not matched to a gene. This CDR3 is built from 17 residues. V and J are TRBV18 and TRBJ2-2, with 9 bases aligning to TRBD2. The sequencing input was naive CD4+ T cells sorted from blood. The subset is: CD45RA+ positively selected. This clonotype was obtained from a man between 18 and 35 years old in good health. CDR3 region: CASSPRLAGSNTGELFF. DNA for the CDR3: TGTGCCAGCTCACCTCGGCTAGCGGGATCGAACACCGGGGAGCTGTTTTTT.